The clone carrying this T cell receptor beta chain appeared once. Mismatch with germline at one junction end may stem from a read error. The sample comes from a study of shared clonotypes between healthy human individuals. On the study more broadly: CD8 memory received one plate per donor, CD8 naive two, CD4 memory three and CD4 naive three.

Germline values: CDR1 SGHTA, CDR2 FQGNSA. The CDR3 has 13 residues. CD45RA-negative memory and CD45RA+ naive subsets were split from the CD4+ cells. The data were produced by immunoSEQ multiplex PCR, yet TCRdb's version contains in-frame clones alone and is incomplete. The data hold about 1 million clones, with around 76% observed a single time. This receptor was obtained from a man between 18 and 35 years old in good health. J is TRBJ1-2 and V is TRBV7-2, with no clear D. Sequencing used memory CD4+ T cells sorted from blood. Noted subset: CD45RA-negative fraction. CDR3 region: CASSLAGLGGYTF. In DNA, the CDR3 is TGTGCCAGCAGCCTAGCGGGTCTGGGTGGCTACACCTTC.